Listed here is a single T cell receptor beta chain. Its antigen is not yet known. No base quality information exists; no much larger clone differs at one position. This record comes from a study of blood T cell repertoires in COVID-19 (dated by TCRdb to 2019 to 2021). Describing the broader study: Collaborator samples came from the United States, Italy and Spain and covered acute and convalescent phases of COVID-19. The material from the prospective study consisted of cDNA or gDNA derived from T cells, B-cell-depleted T cells, or PBMCs. Deeply sampled blood TCRbeta repertoires from subjects exposed to, actively infected with, or recovered from COVID-19 were included in the dataset. A freely available public database, intended as a resource for researchers studying the immune response to SARS-CoV-2, is where the repertoires were released. The samples were drawn from the first 160 participants of the ongoing ImmuneRACE study and from 1,200 or so subjects provided by 6 global collaborators. Nearly every sample came with metadata listing a de-identified subject ID, COVID-19 status, age in years and sex. Where available, HLA class I and class II types were taken from metadata supplied by the sample provider and were not determined by assay-based typing. Results the study describes overall, beyond this receptor: How much clinical and demographic metadata was included differed by source and by participant, and the metadata was provided uncurated.

TCRbeta CDR3 regions were amplified from genomic DNA using the immunoSEQ Assay, a bias-controlled multiplex PCR. Per the original workflow: The number of nucleated cells in each sample was estimated from the amplification of reference gene primers within the assay. To quantify the absolute abundance of each unique TCRbeta CDR3 rearrangement, sequence reads were collapsed and filtered. For each sample, productive Simpson clonality was calculated as the square root of Simpson's diversity index over productive rearrangements. TCRdb limited this immuneACCESS table to in-frame rearrangements with V and J called. A share of clones is missing; checked studies link under half to unresolved V genes, and the rest is unexplained. V, J and clone size were drawn from that table, and D and trimming were deduced from the DNA. Present in this sample are under 55,000 clones, approximately 91% of which were seen just once. The top ten hold roughly an eighth of the sample.

Whole blood was collected in K2EDTA tubes by collaborating institutions according to the institutions' own protocols. For TCRbeta analysis, collaborator samples were shipped as frozen whole blood, as isolated PBMCs, or as DNA extracted from either sample type. This clonotype was obtained from a human donor in a cohort sampled during active COVID-19. The sequenced sample was peripheral blood.

This receptor carries the CDR3 CASRPSGGNEQFF. The sequence in DNA is TGTGCCAGCAGACCCAGCGGGGGTAATGAGCAGTTCTTC. The chain uses TRBV12-3 or TRBV12-4 and TRBJ2-1; 8 nucleotides in the junction match TRBD2. V and J are trimmed by 6 bases and 7 bases, and the gene matches miss 5 bases of the junction. Including cysteine and phenylalanine, the CDR3 has 13 amino acids. Of all the DNA, just the CDR3 is kept, 39 bases in frame from base 1.